A single T cell receptor (beta chain) is shown here with its context. Antigen specificity is unknown. These data belong to a study of graft-versus-host responses after intestinal transplantation. The wider study: Induction with anti-thymocyte globulin, then tacrolimus and steroids for 2 to 3 years, was given to all recipients. Points from the study as a whole: GvH clone levels peaked in circulation, and this peak was associated with early post-transplant HvG declines. Recipient bone marrow held GvH clones, some seen earlier in ileum or blood.

Generated by immunoSEQ multiplex PCR, the TCRdb table keeps only in-frame clones and is missing some. The table lists tens of thousands of clones, roughly four fifths of them singletons. V lost 7 bases, J lost 1 base, and 13 bases stayed unmatched. The CDR3 loop spans 17 amino acids. CDR1 SNHLY and CDR2 FYNNEI come from the germline V gene. The rearrangement joins TRBV2 to TRBJ1-5, with 7 bases identical to TRBD1. This clonotype originated in a human patient who received an intestinal transplant, so some T cells may come from the graft donor. Sequences were derived from PBMCs, sampled 1070 days after transplant. CDR3: CASTLSKDRVSNQPQHF. For the CDR3, the DNA is TGTGCCAGCACCCTCTCGAAAGACAGGGTGAGCAATCAGCCCCAGCATTTT.